These T cell receptor beta chains were read from a single sample in a study of blood T cell repertoires in COVID-19. TCRdb keeps only in-frame clones here, not all; method: immunoSEQ multiplex PCR. The sample shows fewer than 400,000 clones, over 75% of them seen only once. The material sequenced was PBMCs or T cells enriched from blood (not recorded which). The receptor source for this set is a man younger than 45 who had recovered from COVID-19. CDR3s include the opening cysteine and the closing phenylalanine or tryptophan. A D gene is named only where the DNA matches it firmly. Expanded clones get a size class; other rows say once, few or many, or leave the size out.

clone_size | j_call | v_call | d_call | cdr3_nt | cdr3_aa
- | TRBJ2-7 | TRBV27 | TRBD1 | TGTGCCAGCAGTTTATCGTCAGGGGGCCCCTACGAGCAGTACTTC | CASSLSSGGPYEQYF
- | TRBJ2-5 | TRBV12-5 | - | TGTGCTAGTGGCACGGGGGAGACCCAGTACTTC | CASGTGETQYF
- | TRBJ1-2 | TRBV4-1 | - | TGCGCCAGCAGCCAAGAGCCAGGTCAACTTTACTATGGCTACACCTTC | CASSQEPGQLYYGYTF
once | TRBJ1-4 | TRBV18 | - | TGTGCCAGCGCCCGGAGGTCTAATGAAAAACTGTTTTTT | CASARRSNEKLFF
- | TRBJ1-2 | TRBV5-6 | - | TGTGCCAGCAGCCCTTTAGAGGCTTCCCGTCATGGCTACACCTTC | CASSPLEASRHGYTF
once | TRBJ1-1 | TRBV11-3 | - | TGTGCCAGCAGCTTAGGTCAGGGAAACACTGAAGCTTTCTTT | CASSLGQGNTEAFF
- | TRBJ1-2 | TRBV6-5 | - | TGTGCCAGCAGTTACGAGGGAAGGGCAGGAGGCTACACCTTC | CASSYEGRAGGYTF
- | TRBJ2-1 | TRBV7-9 | - | TGTGCCAGCAGCCTCGGGATCAATGAGCAGTTCTTC | CASSLGINEQFF
- | TRBJ1-4 | TRBV24-1 | TRBD1 | TGTGCCACCAGTGATCCGTCGACAGGGGGCGGCGAAAAACTGTTTTTT | CATSDPSTGGGEKLFF
- | TRBJ1-6 | TRBV11-3 | TRBD1 | TGTGCCAGCAGCGGAAGGGGGCCAGGTTCACCCCTCCACTTT | CASSGRGPGSPLHF
- | TRBJ2-5 | TRBV5-1 | - | TGCGCCAGCAGGGCCGACAGGAGAGAGACCCAGTACTTC | CASRADRRETQYF
- | TRBJ2-3 | TRBV29-1 | - | TGCAGCGTTTCGACTACAGATACGCAGTATTTT | CSVSTTDTQYF
- | TRBJ2-7 | TRBV29-1 | - | TGCAGCGTTGAAGATGGAGGCACTTACGAGCAGTACTTC | CSVEDGGTYEQYF
- | TRBJ2-3 | TRBV4-1 | TRBD2 | TGCGCCAGCAGCCAAGATTGGAGCGGGGGGGCGGCAGATACGCAGTATTTT | CASSQDWSGGAADTQYF
- | TRBJ1-2 | TRBV5-1 | - | TGCGCCAGCAGCTTGGGGGCGGCAGGGGATGGCTACACCTTC | CASSLGAAGDGYTF
- | TRBJ2-2 | TRBV29-1 | - | TGCAGCGTTGAAGTAAGGGGGAGCACCGGGGAGCTGTTTTTT | CSVEVRGSTGELFF
- | TRBJ1-2 | TRBV2 | TRBD1 | TGTGCCATAAGGACAGGGGGCCTGGGGGGATATGGCTACACCTTC | CAIRTGGLGGYGYTF
- | TRBJ2-2 | TRBV5-1 | TRBD2 | TGCGCCAGCACCCCCCAGCGGGGGGCGAACACCGGGGAGCTGTTTTTT | CASTPQRGANTGELFF
few | TRBJ1-5 | TRBV5-4 | - | TGTGCCAGCAGCTTGACCGGGGAGGGGAATCAGCCCCAGCATTTT | CASSLTGEGNQPQHF
- | TRBJ1-1 | TRBV5-6 | - | TGTGCCAGCAGCTTGAGAGGGTGGAACACTGAAGCTTTCTTT | CASSLRGWNTEAFF
- | TRBJ1-3 | TRBV28 | - | TGTGCCAGCACCGGAAACCTACAGGTTTCCTCTGGAAACACCATATATTTT | CASTGNLQVSSGNTIYF
- | TRBJ2-5 | TRBV19 | - | TGTGCCAGTAGCCTCGGACAGGCGGGGATGGAGACCCAGTACTTC | CASSLGQAGMETQYF
- | TRBJ1-1 | TRBV5-4 | - | TGTGCCAGCAGCCCGGGGACATCCTACACTGAAGCTTTCTTT | CASSPGTSYTEAFF
- | TRBJ2-3 | TRBV13 | TRBD1 | TGTGCCAGCAGCCAGACAGGGAGTGATACGCAGTATTTT | CASSQTGSDTQYF
- | TRBJ2-3 | TRBV27 | TRBD1 | TGTGCCAGCAGCTGGACAGGGGATACGCAGTATTTT | CASSWTGDTQYF
- | TRBJ2-7 | TRBV19 | TRBD2 | TGTGCCACCAAACGGGACGGCGGGCTAGCGGGGTTTTACGAGCAGTACTTC | CATKRDGGLAGFYEQYF
- | TRBJ1-3 | TRBV29-1 | - | TGCAGCGTGGGAGGACGGACTAGCTCTGGAAACACCATATATTTT | CSVGGRTSSGNTIYF
- | TRBJ2-2 | TRBV12-5 | TRBD2 | TGTGCTAGTGCCTCGGGGGGCGGGGAGCTGTTTTTT | CASASGGGELFF
- | TRBJ1-2 | TRBV29-1 | - | TGCAGCGTTTTATCTAACTATGGCTACACCTTC | CSVLSNYGYTF
- | TRBJ2-3 | TRBV7-9 | TRBD2 | TGTGCCAGCAGCCTTACTAGCGGGATAGATACGCAGTATTTT | CASSLTSGIDTQYF
- | TRBJ2-3 | TRBV18 | - | TGTGCCAGCTCACCCACCTCCCCCTCGCGGTACCCCACAGATACGCAGTATTTT | CASSPTSPSRYPTDTQYF
- | TRBJ1-2 | TRBV24-1 | TRBD1 | TGTGCCACCAGTGATCCCCGACAGGGGTATGGCTACACCTTC | CATSDPRQGYGYTF